Sequencing of this T cell receptor (beta chain) was carried out in a study of Ad26.COV2.S vaccination and SARS-CoV-2 variants. For the study at large: Ad26.COV2.S shots went into the muscle once or twice, 56 days apart.

Regarding the study as a whole: Measurements of TCR breadth and depth may have given underestimates of the total T cell responses.

With regard to this clone: The antigen remains undetermined.

The treatment denotes: roughly 18 received Ad26.COV2.S at low or high dose, single or two shots; about 5 received placebo; per-sample allocation not given. Collection of samples fell on day 63 after the first vaccine or placebo injection. TCRdb keeps only in-frame clones here, not all; method: immunoSEQ multiplex PCR. The profile shows approximately 280,000 clones, 70% to 90% of them singletons. The sequencing used peripheral blood, collected in a trial of Ad26.COV2.S vaccine versus placebo. The TCR was taken from a person between 18 and 59 years old who received the Ad26.COV2.S COVID-19 vaccine or a placebo.

The CDR3 bases are TGTGCCAGCAGCTTAGGGACCGTATACAATGAGCAGTTCTTC. Translated: CASSLGTVYNEQFF. V gene TRBV7-3 combines with J gene TRBJ2-1; D tentatively reads TRBD1 or TRBD2 (5 bases each). The CDR3 is made up of 14 amino acids. Germline assignment: CDR1 SGHTA and CDR2 FQGTGA. V was trimmed by 2 bases and J by 4 bases, leaving 9 bases between them.